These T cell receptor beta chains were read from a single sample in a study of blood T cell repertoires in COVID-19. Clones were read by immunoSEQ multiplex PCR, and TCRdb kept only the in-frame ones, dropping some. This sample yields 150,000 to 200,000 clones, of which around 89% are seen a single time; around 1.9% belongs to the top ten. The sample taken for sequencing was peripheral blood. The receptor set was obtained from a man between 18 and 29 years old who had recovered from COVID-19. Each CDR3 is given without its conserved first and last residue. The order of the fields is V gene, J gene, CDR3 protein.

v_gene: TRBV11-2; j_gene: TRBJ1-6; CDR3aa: ASSSPRGQERRSPLH
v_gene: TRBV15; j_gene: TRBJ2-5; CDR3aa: ATSRTLDRVETQY
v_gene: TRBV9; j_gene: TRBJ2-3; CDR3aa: ASSVGATSGSTDTQY
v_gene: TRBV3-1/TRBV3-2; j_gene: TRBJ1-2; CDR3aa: ASSHPGEANYGYT
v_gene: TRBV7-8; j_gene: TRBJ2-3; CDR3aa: ASSIAGRTADTQY
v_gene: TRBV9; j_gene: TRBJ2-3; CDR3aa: ASSVEGATDTQY
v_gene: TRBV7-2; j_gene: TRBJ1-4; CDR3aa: ASSFQGGNEKLF
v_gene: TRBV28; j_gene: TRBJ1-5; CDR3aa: ATCVNSNQPQH
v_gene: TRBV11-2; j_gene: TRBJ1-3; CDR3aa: ASKRASLGNTIY
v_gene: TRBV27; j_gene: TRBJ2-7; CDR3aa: ASSPVAGGTYEQY
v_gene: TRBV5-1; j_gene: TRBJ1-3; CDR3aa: ASSWGQSSGNTIY
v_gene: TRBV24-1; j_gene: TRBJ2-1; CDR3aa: ATETGTSGYNEQF
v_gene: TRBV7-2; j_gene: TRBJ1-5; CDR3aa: ASSLGQGNQPQH
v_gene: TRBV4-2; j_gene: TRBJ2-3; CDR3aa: ASSQEGEQSTDTQY
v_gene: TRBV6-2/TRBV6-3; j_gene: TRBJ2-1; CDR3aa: ASSSASGSGEQF
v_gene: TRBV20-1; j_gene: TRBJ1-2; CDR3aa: SASQTGGYT
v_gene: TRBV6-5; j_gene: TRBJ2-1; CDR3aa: ASSYSSGGPQNEQF
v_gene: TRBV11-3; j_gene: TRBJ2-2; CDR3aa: ASSPTGTGELF
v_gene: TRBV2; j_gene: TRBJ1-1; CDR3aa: ASSEAPQFEAF
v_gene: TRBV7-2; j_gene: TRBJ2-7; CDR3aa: ASSLVRDRVGEQY
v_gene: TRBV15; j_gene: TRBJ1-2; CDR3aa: ATSRDLGGSGGYT
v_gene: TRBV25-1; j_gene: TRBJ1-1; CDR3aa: ASSAKGGVEAF
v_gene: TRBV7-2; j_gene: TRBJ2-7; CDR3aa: ASSPSADTYEQY
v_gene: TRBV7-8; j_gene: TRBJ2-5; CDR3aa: ASSRGSRGRETQY
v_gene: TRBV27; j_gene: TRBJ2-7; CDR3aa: ASSLWTGAYEQY
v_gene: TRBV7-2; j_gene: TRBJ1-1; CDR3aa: ASSPTPQGAFSEAF
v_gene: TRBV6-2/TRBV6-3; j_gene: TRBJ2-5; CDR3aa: ASSYSPDSPLETQY
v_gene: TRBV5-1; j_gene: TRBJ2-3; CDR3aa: ASSSGYTDTQY
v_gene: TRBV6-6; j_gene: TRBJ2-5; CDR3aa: ASTPRGTETQY
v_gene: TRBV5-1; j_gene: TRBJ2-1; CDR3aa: ASSLVAGGPKEQF
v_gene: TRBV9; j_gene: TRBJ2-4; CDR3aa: ASSPPEAPYIQY
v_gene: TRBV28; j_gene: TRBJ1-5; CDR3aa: ASRKPQGARQPQH
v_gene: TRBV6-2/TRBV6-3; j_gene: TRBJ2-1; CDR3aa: ASSYGGVAGAYNEQF
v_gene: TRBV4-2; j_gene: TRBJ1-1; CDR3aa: ASTVRGMNTEAF
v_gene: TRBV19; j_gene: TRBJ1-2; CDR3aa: ARISRCGYT
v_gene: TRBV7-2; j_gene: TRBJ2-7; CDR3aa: ASSSDILNRYEQY
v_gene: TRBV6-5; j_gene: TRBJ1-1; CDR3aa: ATSGQGYLNTEAF
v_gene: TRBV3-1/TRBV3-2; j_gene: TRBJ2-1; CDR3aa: ASSPAYGDEQF
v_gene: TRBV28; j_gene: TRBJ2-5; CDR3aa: ASSYPFRLATSYQETQY
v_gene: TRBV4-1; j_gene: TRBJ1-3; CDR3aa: ASSQGGHQTSSGNTIY
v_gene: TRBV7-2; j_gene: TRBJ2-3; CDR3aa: ASSLIRWGAGTDTQY
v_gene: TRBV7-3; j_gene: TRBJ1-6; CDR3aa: ASSSNQDSPLH
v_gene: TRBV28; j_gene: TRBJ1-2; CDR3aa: ASSQLQGNYGYT
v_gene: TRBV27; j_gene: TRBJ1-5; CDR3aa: ASSWTGLGNQPQH
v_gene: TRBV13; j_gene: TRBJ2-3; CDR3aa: ASSPPGSSGSVGTDTQY